These 7 T cell receptor beta chains were all obtained from the same sample, sequenced in a study of T-cell memory formation after mild COVID-19. MiXCR, applied by TCRdb to the 5' RACE reads, yields one record per CDR3 protein. This sample has 450,000 to 650,000 distinct CDR3 sequences, with about 22% found just once. The sequenced sample was PBMCs or a T cell subset sorted from them (not recorded which). The receptors were sampled from an adult woman who had mild COVID-19 (a few samples of this study predate the infection). Cell type and time point are not known.

The chain uses TRBV7-2 and TRBJ1-5, with 7 bases lining up with TRBD1. Per the germline V gene, CDR1 is SGHTA and CDR2 is FQGNSA. The CDR3 spans 14 residues. V was clipped by 3 bases and J by 6 bases; unmatched bases: 5. The CDR3 sequence: CASSLGQPGQPQHF. CDR3 sequence (DNA): TGTGCCAGCAGCTTGGGACAGCCAGGTCAGCCCCAGCATTTT.

V gene TRBV7-9 combines with J gene TRBJ2-7; TRBD1 might be the D (8 bases). CDR1 is SEHNR, CDR2 FQNEAQ, per germline (reference sequence). The V gene lost 5 bases and the J gene lost 2 bases, with 16 bases spanning the gap. The CDR3 contains 15 residues. The CDR3 DNA reads TGTGCCAGCAGCGGGGGGGGACAGGCGCCCTACGAGCAGTACTTC. Its protein product is CASSGGGQAPYEQYF. The full variable domain, with the rest looked up from reference TRBV7-9 and TRBJ2-7, is DTGVSQNPRHKITKRGQNVTFRCDPISEHNRLYWYRQTLGQGPEFLTYFQNEAQLEKSRLLSDRFSAERPKGSFSTLEIQRTEQGDSAMYLCASSGGGQAPYEQYFGPGTRLTVT.

The rearrangement uses TRBV6-5 and TRBJ2-1; TRBD2 aligns across 8 bases. This CDR3 comprises 15 residues. V lost 5 bases to trimming and J lost 8 bases; unmatched junction nucleotides: 11. The germline V gene encodes CDR1 MNHEY and CDR2 SVGAGI. Written as DNA, the CDR3 is TGTGCCAGCAGTCCGGCGATAGCGGGAATCGATGAGCAGTTCTTC. Translating it yields CASSPAIAGIDEQFF.

This clonotype was observed a few times. The chain joins TRBV4-2 to TRBJ2-1; 7 bases fit TRBD2. This CDR3 comprises 17 residues. Trimming cost V 0 bases and J 7 bases; bases outside gene matches: 12. CDR1 and CDR2 (germline): LGHNA, YNFKEQ. CDR3 sequence: CASSQELRGGPPNEQFF. The CDR3 DNA sequence: TGTGCCAGCAGCCAAGAACTTAGGGGAGGGCCGCCTAATGAGCAGTTCTTC.

This clonotype was found a few times. Written as DNA, the CDR3 is TGTGCCAGCAGCTACTCCGCCGTTACGAGCTCCTACAATGAGCAGTTCTTC. Translation gives CASSYSAVTSSYNEQFF. The chain uses TRBV11-3 and TRBJ2-1; D gene unclear. Germline lookup yields CDR1 SGHNT and CDR2 YENEEA. Trimming removed 4 bases from V and 0 bases from J, with 16 bases in between. CDR3 length: 17 amino acids.

Only a few counts were recorded for this clonotype. This rearrangement joins TRBV4-1 to TRBJ1-5; D is perhaps TRBD1 (6 bases). Trimming removed 1 base at V and 3 bases at J, with 19 bases between. The CDR3 contains 18 residues. CDR1 is MGHRA and CDR2 is YSYEKL in the germline V gene. As DNA, the CDR3 is TGCGCCAGCAGCCAAGTAGGGGTATCAGGGGTGGACAATCAGCCCCAGCATTTT. Its translation is CASSQVGVSGVDNQPQHF.

This clonotype was detected only a few times. This chain uses TRBV2 with TRBJ1-2; D remains unclear. The ends were cut back, 6 bases at V and 14 bases at J, with 16 bases in the middle. Germline loops: CDR1 SNHLY, CDR2 FYNNEI. The length of the CDR3 is 11 residues. CDR3 region: CASRSDNQNTF. The CDR3 nucleotides are TGTGCCAGCAGGTCTGACAACCAGAATACCTTC.